Listed below are T cell receptor beta chains from one sample, sequenced in a study of response to subunit inactivated influenza vaccine. TCRdb redid the calling of the RT-PCR reads with MiXCR, one entry per CDR3 protein. Of roughly 620,000 distinct CDR3 sequences in the sample, over 9% are singletons; the top ten hold 11%. This same sample was also taken into another study, of T cells expressing NK-cell markers.

The sample consisted of PBMCs from blood, taken on the day of vaccination. The receptors originated from a man between 50 and 59 years old who received an inactivated influenza vaccine. Each CDR3 is given with its conserved first and last residue. The D gene is left open where the match is weak. The size entry is marked missing in some rows and otherwise reads once, few, many or a size class.

CDR3	DNA	size	D	V	J
CASSLGTGEEQPQHF	TGTGCCAGCAGCCTAGGGACAGGGGAAGAACAGCCCCAGCATTTT	many	TRBD1	TRBV7-8	TRBJ1-5
CASSALLEQYF	TGTGCCAGCAGTGCCCTACTCGAGCAGTACTTC	few	.	TRBV6-1	TRBJ2-7
CASSYYGYGYTF	TGTGCCAGCAGTTACTATGGGTATGGCTACACCTTC	.	.	TRBV6-2/TRBV6-3	TRBJ1-2
CASSFIGATGELFF	TGTGCCAGCAGTTTTATCGGGGCCACCGGGGAGCTGTTTTTT	.	.	TRBV28	TRBJ2-2
CASRRGPNYGYTF	TGTGCCAGCCGGAGAGGACCAAACTATGGCTACACCTTC	.	.	TRBV6-1	TRBJ1-2
CASSLAQSGLYGEQFF	TGCGCCAGCAGCTTGGCCCAATCGGGGCTGTACGGTGAGCAGTTCTTC	few	.	TRBV5-1	TRBJ2-1
CASSSRGPIQETQYF	TGTGCCAGCAGCTCCAGAGGTCCTATCCAAGAGACCCAGTACTTC	.	.	TRBV7-9	TRBJ2-5
CASSEVTSSTDTQYF	TGTGCCAGCAGTGAAGTAACTAGCAGCACAGATACGCAGTATTTT	many	.	TRBV6-1	TRBJ2-3
CASSYGSFTGELFF	TGTGCCAGCAGTTACGGCAGCTTCACCGGGGAGCTGTTTTTT	.	.	TRBV6-2/TRBV6-3	TRBJ2-2
CASSIGEVYEQYF	TGCGCCAGCAGCATCGGGGAAGTCTACGAGCAGTACTTC	few	.	TRBV5-1	TRBJ2-7
CASSYGGLRNSPLHF	TGTGCCAGCAGTTACGGAGGACTTAGGAATTCACCCCTCCACTTT	few	.	TRBV6-2/TRBV6-3	TRBJ1-6
CASSLWSASGRHKGPYEQYF	TGTGCCAGCAGTTTATGGAGTGCTAGCGGGAGGCACAAAGGGCCCTACGAGCAGTACTTC	.	TRBD2	TRBV5-6	TRBJ2-7
CASSYRLDYNEQFF	TGTGCCAGCAGTTACCGACTAGATTACAATGAGCAGTTCTTC	.	.	TRBV27	TRBJ2-1
CASSKERTGSNQPQHF	TGTGCCAGCAGCAAAGAGAGGACGGGAAGCAATCAGCCCCAGCATTTT	many	.	TRBV21-1	TRBJ1-5
CATSDFKRQGFNEQFF	TGTGCCACCAGTGATTTCAAGAGACAGGGGTTCAATGAGCAGTTCTTC	.	TRBD1	TRBV24-1	TRBJ2-1
CASSLVGLGGNTIYF	TGTGCCAGCAGCTTAGTCGGCCTCGGAGGAAACACCATATATTTT	.	.	TRBV7-9	TRBJ1-3
CSARGLAGGNEQFF	TGCAGCGCCCGGGGACTAGCGGGGGGCAATGAGCAGTTCTTC	many	TRBD2	TRBV29-1	TRBJ2-1
CASSWDRARTQYF	TGTGCCAGCAGTTGGGACAGGGCTCGGACCCAGTACTTC	.	TRBD1	TRBV27	TRBJ2-5
CASSQRDRGGTDTQYF	TGCGCCAGCAGCCAGAGGGACAGGGGGGGCACAGATACGCAGTATTTT	.	TRBD1	TRBV4-1	TRBJ2-3
CASSLTGARVNEQFF	TGTGCCAGCAGCTTGACAGGGGCCAGGGTAAATGAGCAGTTCTTC	.	TRBD1	TRBV11-2	TRBJ2-1
CASSLREGNGEQFF	TGTGCCAGCAGCTTACGGGAGGGTAATGGCGAGCAGTTCTTC	many	TRBD2	TRBV7-9	TRBJ2-1
CSVDRYGTRDEQYF	TGCAGCGTTGATCGCTATGGGACTAGAGACGAGCAGTACTTC	.	TRBD2	TRBV29-1	TRBJ2-7
CSVGHRGAQETQYF	TGCAGCGTTGGCCACAGGGGGGCTCAAGAGACCCAGTACTTC	few	TRBD1	TRBV29-1	TRBJ2-5
CASSPRVTQYF	TGTGCCAGCAGTCCCCGCGTTACGCAGTATTTT	.	.	TRBV28	TRBJ2-3
CASREKRANEKLFF	TGTGCCAGCAGGGAGAAGAGGGCTAATGAAAAACTGTTTTTT	.	.	TRBV2	TRBJ1-4
CASSSGLGNNEQFF	TGTGCCAGCAGTTCGGGACTAGGTAACAATGAGCAGTTCTTC	.	TRBD2	TRBV12-3/TRBV12-4	TRBJ2-1
CSASVLARFPFYEQYF	TGCAGTGCTAGCGTCCTAGCAAGATTCCCTTTTTACGAGCAGTACTTC	many	.	TRBV20-1	TRBJ2-7
CASTLGLAGVNEQYF	TGTGCCAGCACCTTAGGACTAGCGGGGGTAAACGAGCAGTACTTC	few	TRBD2	TRBV2	TRBJ2-7
CASSLWSRNTGELFF	TGTGCCAGCAGCTTGTGGTCAAGAAACACCGGGGAGCTGTTTTTT	.	.	TRBV5-5	TRBJ2-2
CASSYLTGAGGYTF	TGTGCCAGCAGTTACCTGACAGGGGCAGGTGGCTACACCTTC	few	TRBD1	TRBV6-5	TRBJ1-2
CASSSSGKSSYEQYF	TGTGCCAGCAGTTCTAGCGGGAAGAGCTCCTACGAGCAGTACTTC	.	TRBD2	TRBV12-3/TRBV12-4	TRBJ2-7
CASSQGQGASNGYTF	TGCGCCAGCAGCCAGGGACAGGGGGCATCAAATGGCTACACCTTC	few	TRBD1	TRBV10-2	TRBJ1-2
CAISLGLAGWTQYF	TGTGCCATCAGTTTAGGACTAGCGGGATGGACCCAGTACTTC	.	TRBD2	TRBV10-3	TRBJ2-5
CATSSQVGNSPLHF	TGTGCCACCAGCTCACAGGTGGGGAATTCACCCCTCCACTTT	few	.	TRBV15	TRBJ1-6
CSVPGLAVYNEQFF	TGCAGCGTACCGGGACTAGCGGTATACAATGAGCAGTTCTTC	few	TRBD2	TRBV29-1	TRBJ2-1
CSAYSSGGVWADTQYF	TGCAGCGCCTACTCTAGCGGGGGGGTTTGGGCAGATACGCAGTATTTT	.	TRBD2	TRBV29-1	TRBJ2-3
CASSPHGGSGNTIYF	TGTGCCAGCAGCCCCCACGGGGGCTCTGGAAACACCATATATTTT	few	.	TRBV7-2	TRBJ1-3
CASSRGSGTSTDTQYF	TGTGCCAGCAGTCGGGGGTCCGGTACTAGCACAGATACGCAGTATTTT	few	.	TRBV12-3/TRBV12-4	TRBJ2-3
CASSYGAGVYNEQFF	TGTGCCAGCAGTTACGGAGCGGGGGTATACAATGAGCAGTTCTTC	many	TRBD2	TRBV6-5	TRBJ2-1
CASRKREQETQYF	TGTGCCAGCAGAAAGCGGGAACAAGAGACCCAGTACTTC	.	TRBD2	TRBV9	TRBJ2-5
CASSLGLAGSGTQYF	TGTGCCAGCAGCTTAGGACTAGCGGGGTCAGGGACCCAGTACTTC	.	TRBD2	TRBV11-2	TRBJ2-5
CASSEVSNTGELFF	TGTGCCAGCAGTGAAGTTTCGAACACCGGGGAGCTGTTTTTT	few	.	TRBV2	TRBJ2-2
CASSVAPWPTEAFF	TGTGCCAGCAGCGTAGCTCCCTGGCCCACTGAAGCTTTCTTT	few	.	TRBV9	TRBJ1-1
CASSLQGSVGRELFF	TGTGCCAGCAGTTTGCAGGGTAGCGTGGGCCGGGAGCTGTTTTTT	.	.	TRBV12-3/TRBV12-4	TRBJ2-2
CAISVSGQTGELFF	TGTGCCATCAGTGTAAGCGGACAGACCGGGGAGCTGTTTTTT	few	.	TRBV10-3	TRBJ2-2